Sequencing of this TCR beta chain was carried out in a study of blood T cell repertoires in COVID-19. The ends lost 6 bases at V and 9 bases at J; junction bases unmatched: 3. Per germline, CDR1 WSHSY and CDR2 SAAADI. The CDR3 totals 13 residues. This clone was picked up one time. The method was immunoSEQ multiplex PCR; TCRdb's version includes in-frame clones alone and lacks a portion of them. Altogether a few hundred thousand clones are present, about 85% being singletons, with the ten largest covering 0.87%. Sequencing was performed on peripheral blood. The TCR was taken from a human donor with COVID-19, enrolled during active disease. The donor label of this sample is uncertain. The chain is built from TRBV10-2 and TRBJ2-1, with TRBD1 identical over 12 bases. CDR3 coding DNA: TGCGCCAGCAGGGGACAGGGGGCAGGTGAGCAGTTCTTC. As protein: CASRGQGAGEQFF.